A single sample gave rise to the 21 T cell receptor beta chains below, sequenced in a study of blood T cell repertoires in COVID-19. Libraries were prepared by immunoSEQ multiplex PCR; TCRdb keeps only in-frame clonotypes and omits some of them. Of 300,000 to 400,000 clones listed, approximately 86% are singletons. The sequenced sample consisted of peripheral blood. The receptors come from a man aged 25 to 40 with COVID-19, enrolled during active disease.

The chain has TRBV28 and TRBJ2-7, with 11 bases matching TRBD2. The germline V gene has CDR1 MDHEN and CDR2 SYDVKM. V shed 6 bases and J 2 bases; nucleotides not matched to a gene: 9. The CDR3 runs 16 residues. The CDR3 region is CASSLYLAGGAYEQYF. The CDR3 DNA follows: TGTGCCAGCAGCCTCTATTTAGCGGGAGGGGCCTACGAGCAGTACTTC.

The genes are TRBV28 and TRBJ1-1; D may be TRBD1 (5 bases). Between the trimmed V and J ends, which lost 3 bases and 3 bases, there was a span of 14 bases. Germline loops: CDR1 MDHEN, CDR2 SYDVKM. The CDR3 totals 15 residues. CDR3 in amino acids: CASSFGGTSDTEAFF. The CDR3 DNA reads TGTGCCAGCAGTTTCGGGGGGACGTCGGACACTGAAGCTTTCTTT.

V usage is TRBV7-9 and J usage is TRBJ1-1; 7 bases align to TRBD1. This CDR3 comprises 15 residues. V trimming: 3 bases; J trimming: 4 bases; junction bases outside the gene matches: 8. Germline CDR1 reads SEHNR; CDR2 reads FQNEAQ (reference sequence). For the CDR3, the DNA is TGTGCCAGCAGCTTGGGAGACAGGGACGGCACTGAAGCTTTCTTT. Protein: CASSLGDRDGTEAFF.

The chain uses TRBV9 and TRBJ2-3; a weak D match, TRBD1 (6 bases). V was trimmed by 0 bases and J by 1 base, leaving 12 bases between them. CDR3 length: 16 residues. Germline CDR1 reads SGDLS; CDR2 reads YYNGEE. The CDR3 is CASSVGDNHGTDTQYF. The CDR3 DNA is TGTGCCAGCAGCGTAGGGGACAACCATGGCACAGATACGCAGTATTTT.

The DNA of the CDR3 is TGTGCCACCAGCAGCGCCTGGACAGGGGGAAATGAAAAACTGTTTTTT. Translated, it gives CATSSAWTGGNEKLFF. This chain uses TRBV15 with TRBJ1-4; TRBD1 aligns across 10 bases. In germline, CDR1 is LNHNV, CDR2 YYDKDF (reference sequence). This CDR3 region has 16 residues. V gave up 3 bases and J gave up 5 bases; unmatched junction bases: 6.

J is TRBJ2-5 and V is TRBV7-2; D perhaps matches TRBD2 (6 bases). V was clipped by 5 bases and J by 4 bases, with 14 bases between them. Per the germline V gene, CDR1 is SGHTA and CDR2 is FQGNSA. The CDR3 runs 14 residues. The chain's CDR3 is CASSTRGGLETQYF. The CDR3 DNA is TGTGCCAGCAGCACAAGGGGAGGATTAGAGACCCAGTACTTC. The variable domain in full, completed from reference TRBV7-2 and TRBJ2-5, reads GAGVSQSPSNKVTEKGKDVELRCDPISGHTALYWYRQSLGQGLEFLIYFQGNSAPDKSGLPSDRFSAERTGGSVSTLTIQRTQQEDSAVYLCASSTRGGLETQYFGPGTRLLVL.

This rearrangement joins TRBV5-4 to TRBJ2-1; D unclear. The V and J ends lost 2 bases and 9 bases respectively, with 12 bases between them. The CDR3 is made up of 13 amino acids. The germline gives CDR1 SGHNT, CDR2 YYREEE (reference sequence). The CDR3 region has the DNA TGTGCCAGCAGCTTAGGTCTGTCGGGTGAGCAGTTCTTC. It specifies CASSLGLSGEQFF. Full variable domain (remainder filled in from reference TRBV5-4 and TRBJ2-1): ETGVTQSPTHLIKTRGQQVTLRCSSQSGHNTVSWYQQALGQGPQFIFQYYREEENGRGNFPPRFSGLQFPNYSSELNVNALELDDSALYLCASSLGLSGEQFFGPGTRLTVL.

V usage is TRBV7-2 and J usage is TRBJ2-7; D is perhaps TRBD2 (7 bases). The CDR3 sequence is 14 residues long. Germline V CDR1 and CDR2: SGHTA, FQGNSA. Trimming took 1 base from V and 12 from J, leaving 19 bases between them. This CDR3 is CASSLGLAAAGVYF. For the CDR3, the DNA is TGTGCCAGCAGCTTAGGTCTAGCGGCCGCAGGGGTGTACTTC.

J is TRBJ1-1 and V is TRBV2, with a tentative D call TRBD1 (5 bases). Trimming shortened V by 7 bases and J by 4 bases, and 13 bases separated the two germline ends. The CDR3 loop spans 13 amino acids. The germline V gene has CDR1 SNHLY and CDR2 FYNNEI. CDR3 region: CASKGASSTEAFF. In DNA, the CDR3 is TGTGCCAGCAAAGGGGCCTCGAGCACTGAAGCTTTCTTT.

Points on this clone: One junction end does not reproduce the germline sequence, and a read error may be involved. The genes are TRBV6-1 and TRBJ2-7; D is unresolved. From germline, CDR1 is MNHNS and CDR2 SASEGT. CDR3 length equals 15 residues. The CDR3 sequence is CAGSEANTGLREQYF. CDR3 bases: TGTGCCGGCAGTGAAGCGAACACCGGTTTGAGGGAGCAGTACTTC.

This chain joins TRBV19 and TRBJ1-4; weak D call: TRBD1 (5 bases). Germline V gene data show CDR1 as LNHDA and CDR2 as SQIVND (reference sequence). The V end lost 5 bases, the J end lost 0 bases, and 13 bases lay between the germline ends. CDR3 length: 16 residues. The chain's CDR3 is CASSSGLRATNEKLFF. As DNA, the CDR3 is TGTGCCAGTAGTTCGGGACTGAGGGCAACTAATGAAAAACTGTTTTTT.

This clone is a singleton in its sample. CDR3 in amino acids: CASSFSNRGEAFF. CDR3 coding DNA: TGTGCCAGCAGTTTCTCCAACAGGGGTGAAGCTTTCTTT. The chain couples TRBV6-5 to TRBJ1-1; 7 nucleotides agree with TRBD1. Germline CDR1 is MNHEY and CDR2 is SVGAGI. The J segment lost 7 bases and the V segment lost 4 bases, leaving 6 bases of the junction unmatched. The CDR3 has 13 amino acids.

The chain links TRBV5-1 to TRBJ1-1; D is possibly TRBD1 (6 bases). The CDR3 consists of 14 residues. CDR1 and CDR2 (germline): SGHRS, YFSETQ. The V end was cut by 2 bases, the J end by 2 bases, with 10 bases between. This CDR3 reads CASSFTGTNTEAFF. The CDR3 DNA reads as TGCGCCAGCAGCTTTACAGGGACAAACACTGAAGCTTTCTTT. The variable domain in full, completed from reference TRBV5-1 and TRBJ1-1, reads KAGVTQTPRYLIKTRGQQVTLSCSPISGHRSVSWYQQTPGQGLQFLFEYFSETQRNKGNFPGRFSGRQFSNSRSEMNVSTLELGDSALYLCASSFTGTNTEAFFGQGTRLTVV.

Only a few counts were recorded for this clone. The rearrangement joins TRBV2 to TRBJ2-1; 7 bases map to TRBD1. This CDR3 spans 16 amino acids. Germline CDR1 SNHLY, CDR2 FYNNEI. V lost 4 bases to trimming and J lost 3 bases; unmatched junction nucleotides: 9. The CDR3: CASSAYSDRFYNEQFF. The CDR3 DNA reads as TGTGCCAGCAGTGCCTACTCGGACAGGTTCTACAATGAGCAGTTCTTC.

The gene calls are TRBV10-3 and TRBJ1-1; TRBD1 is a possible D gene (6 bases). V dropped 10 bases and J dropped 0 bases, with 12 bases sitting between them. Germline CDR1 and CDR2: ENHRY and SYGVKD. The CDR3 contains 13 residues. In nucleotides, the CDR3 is TGTGCCACCGCAGGACAGCTGAACACTGAAGCTTTCTTT. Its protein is CATAGQLNTEAFF.

The CDR3 bases are TGCAGTGCTCCGACAGGGATGGGCTACACCTTC. Encoded protein: CSAPTGMGYTF. The J gene is TRBJ1-2, the V gene TRBV20-1; TRBD1 matches 7 bases. The CDR3 runs 11 residues. CDR1 and CDR2 (germline): DFQATT, SNEGSKA (reference sequence). The ends lost 5 bases at V and 8 bases at J; junction bases unmatched: 5.

CDR3 protein: CASSPRGSSYNEQFF. In nucleotides, the CDR3 is TGTGCCAGCTCACCAAGGGGGTCGTCCTACAATGAGCAGTTCTTC. The rearrangement joins TRBV18 to TRBJ2-1; TRBD1 is a possible D gene (6 bases). From germline, CDR1 is KGHSH and CDR2 LQKENI. The V gene lost 2 bases and the J gene lost 1 base, with 9 bases spanning the gap. The CDR3 runs 15 residues.

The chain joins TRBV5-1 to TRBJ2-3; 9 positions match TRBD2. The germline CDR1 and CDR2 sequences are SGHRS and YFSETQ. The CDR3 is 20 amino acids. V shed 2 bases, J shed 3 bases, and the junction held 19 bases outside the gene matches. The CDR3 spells CASSFPVVSGRKEYTDTQYF. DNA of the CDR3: TGCGCCAGCAGCTTCCCCGTCGTTAGCGGGAGAAAGGAATATACAGATACGCAGTATTTT. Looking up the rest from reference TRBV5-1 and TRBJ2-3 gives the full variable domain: KAGVTQTPRYLIKTRGQQVTLSCSPISGHRSVSWYQQTPGQGLQFLFEYFSETQRNKGNFPGRFSGRQFSNSRSEMNVSTLELGDSALYLCASSFPVVSGRKEYTDTQYFGPGTRLTVL.

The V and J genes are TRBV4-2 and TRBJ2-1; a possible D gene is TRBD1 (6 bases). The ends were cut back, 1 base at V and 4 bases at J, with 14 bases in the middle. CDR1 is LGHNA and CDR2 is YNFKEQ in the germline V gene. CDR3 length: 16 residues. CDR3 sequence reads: CASSQVGAGAYNEQFF. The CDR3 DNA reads TGTGCCAGCAGCCAAGTAGGGGCAGGGGCTTACAATGAGCAGTTCTTC.

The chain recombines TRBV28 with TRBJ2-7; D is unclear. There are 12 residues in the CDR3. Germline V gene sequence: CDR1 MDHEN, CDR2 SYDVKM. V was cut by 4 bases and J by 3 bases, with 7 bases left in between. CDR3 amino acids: CASSSENYEQYF. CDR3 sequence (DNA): TGTGCCAGCAGTTCAGAAAACTACGAGCAGTACTTC.

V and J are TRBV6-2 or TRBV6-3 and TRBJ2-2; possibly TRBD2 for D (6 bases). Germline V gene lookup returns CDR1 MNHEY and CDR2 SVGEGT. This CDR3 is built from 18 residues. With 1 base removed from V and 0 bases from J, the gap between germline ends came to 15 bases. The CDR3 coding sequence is TGTGCCAGCAGTTACTACGGGATGCGGGGTTCGAACACCGGGGAGCTGTTTTTT. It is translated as CASSYYGMRGSNTGELFF.